Here is one T cell receptor (beta chain) with its context. Both TCR beta VDJ combination and CDR3 sequence profiling were carried out. Genomic DNA was the template for this profiling. TCRdb analysed the reads with MiXCR anew, one entry per CDR3 protein. The table shows approximately 220,000 distinct CDR3 sequences, with more than 45% occurring only once. For sequencing, patients were chosen who had shown expansion of CD8+CD57+ cells by flow cytometry. These data come from a study of CD8+CD57+ T cells in acquired aplastic anemia. What was sequenced was sorted CD4+, CD8+, or CD8+CD57+ T cells (not recorded which) from PBMCs. The TCR originated in a human donor with aplastic anemia.

CDR3 in amino acids: CASSLKIAGDGEQYF. The DNA for the CDR3 is TGTGCCAGCAGTTTAAAAATAGCGGGAGACGGCGAGCAGTACTTC. The chain has TRBV27 and TRBJ2-7, with 9 bases fitting TRBD2. Germline CDR1 is MNHEY and CDR2 is SMNVEV (reference sequence). J gave up 6 bases and V 2 bases, and 8 bases lay outside the gene matches. The CDR3 is made up of 15 amino acids.